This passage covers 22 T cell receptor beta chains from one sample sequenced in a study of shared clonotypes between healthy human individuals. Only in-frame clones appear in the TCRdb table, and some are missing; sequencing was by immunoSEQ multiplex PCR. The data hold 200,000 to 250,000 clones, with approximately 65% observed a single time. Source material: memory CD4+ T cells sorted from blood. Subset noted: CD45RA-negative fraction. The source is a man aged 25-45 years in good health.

Written as DNA, the CDR3 is TGTGCCAGTAGTCTCTCGGCCTCCGGCGGGGCCAACGTCCTGACTTTC. It is translated as CASSLSASGGANVLTF. V gene TRBV19 combines with J gene TRBJ2-6, with no clear D. There are 16 residues in the CDR3. Germline CDR1 is LNHDA and CDR2 is SQIVND (reference sequence). Trimming took off 5 bases at V and 4 bases at J, with 15 bases between the two ends.

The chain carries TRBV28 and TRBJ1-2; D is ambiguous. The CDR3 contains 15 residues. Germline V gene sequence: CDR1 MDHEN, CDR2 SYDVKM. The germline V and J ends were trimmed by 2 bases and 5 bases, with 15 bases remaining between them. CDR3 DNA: TGTGCCAGCAGTTTAACTTTTTCAGGCCAGTATGGCTACACCTTC. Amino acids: CASSLTFSGQYGYTF.

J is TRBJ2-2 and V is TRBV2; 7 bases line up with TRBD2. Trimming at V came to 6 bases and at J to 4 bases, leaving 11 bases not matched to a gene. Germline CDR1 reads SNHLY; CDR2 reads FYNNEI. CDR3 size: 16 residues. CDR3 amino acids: CASRPTSALSTGELFF. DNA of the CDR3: TGTGCCAGCAGGCCAACTAGCGCCCTTAGCACCGGGGAGCTGTTTTTT.

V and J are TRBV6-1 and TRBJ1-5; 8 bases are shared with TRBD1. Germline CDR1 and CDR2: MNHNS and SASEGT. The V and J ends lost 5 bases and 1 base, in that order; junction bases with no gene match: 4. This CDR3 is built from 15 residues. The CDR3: CASSFHRGSNQPQHF. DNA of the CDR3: TGTGCCAGCAGTTTTCACAGGGGGAGCAATCAGCCCCAGCATTTT.

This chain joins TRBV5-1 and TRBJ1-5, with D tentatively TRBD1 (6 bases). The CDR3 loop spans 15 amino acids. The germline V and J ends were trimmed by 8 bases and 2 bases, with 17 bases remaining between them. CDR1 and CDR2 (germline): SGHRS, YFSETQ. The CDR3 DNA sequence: TGCGCCAGAACCAGGGGTGGTCGGGGCAATCAGCCCCAGCATTTT. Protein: CARTRGGRGNQPQHF.

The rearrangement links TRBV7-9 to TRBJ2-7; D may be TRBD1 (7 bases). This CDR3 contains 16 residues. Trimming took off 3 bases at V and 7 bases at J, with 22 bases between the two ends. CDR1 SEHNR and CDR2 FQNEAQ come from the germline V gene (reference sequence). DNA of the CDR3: TGTGCCAGCAGCTTGCAGGGGGGAACAGGACGGCTTGAGCAGTACTTC. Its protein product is CASSLQGGTGRLEQYF.

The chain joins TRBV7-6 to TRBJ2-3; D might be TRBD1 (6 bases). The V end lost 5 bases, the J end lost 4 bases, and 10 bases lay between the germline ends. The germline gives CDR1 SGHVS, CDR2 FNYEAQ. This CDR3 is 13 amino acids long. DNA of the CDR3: TGTGCCAGCAGCCAGGGGCACTCAGATACGCAGTATTTT. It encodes CASSQGHSDTQYF.

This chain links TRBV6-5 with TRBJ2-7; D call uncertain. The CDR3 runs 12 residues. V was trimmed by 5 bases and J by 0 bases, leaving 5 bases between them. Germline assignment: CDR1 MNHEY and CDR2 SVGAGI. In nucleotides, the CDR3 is TGTGCCAGCAGTGCGAGCTCCTACGAGCAGTACTTC. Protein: CASSASSYEQYF.

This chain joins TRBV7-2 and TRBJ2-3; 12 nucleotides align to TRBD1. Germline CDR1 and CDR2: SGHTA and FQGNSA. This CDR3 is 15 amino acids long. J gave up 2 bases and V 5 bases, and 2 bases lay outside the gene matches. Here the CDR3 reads CASSRDRGHTDTQYF. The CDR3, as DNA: TGTGCCAGCAGCCGGGACAGGGGGCACACAGATACGCAGTATTTT.

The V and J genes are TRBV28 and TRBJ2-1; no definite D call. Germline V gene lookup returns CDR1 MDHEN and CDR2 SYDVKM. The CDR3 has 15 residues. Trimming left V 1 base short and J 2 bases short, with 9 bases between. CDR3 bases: TGTGCCAGCAGTTTATTAGATAGCCCCTACAATGAGCAGTTCTTC. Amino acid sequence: CASSLLDSPYNEQFF.

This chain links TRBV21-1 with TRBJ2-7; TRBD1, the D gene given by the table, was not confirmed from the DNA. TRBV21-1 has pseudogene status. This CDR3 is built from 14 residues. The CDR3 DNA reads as TGTGCCAGCAGCAAAGCAACAGGGAACTACGAGCAGTACTTC. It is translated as CASSKATGNYEQYF.

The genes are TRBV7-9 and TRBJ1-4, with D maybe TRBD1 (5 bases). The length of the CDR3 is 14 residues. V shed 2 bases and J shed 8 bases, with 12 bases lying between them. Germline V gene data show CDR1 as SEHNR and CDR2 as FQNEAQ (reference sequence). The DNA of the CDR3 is TGTGCCAGCAGCTTAAATCAGGGTAGCGAAAAACTGTTTTTT. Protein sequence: CASSLNQGSEKLFF.

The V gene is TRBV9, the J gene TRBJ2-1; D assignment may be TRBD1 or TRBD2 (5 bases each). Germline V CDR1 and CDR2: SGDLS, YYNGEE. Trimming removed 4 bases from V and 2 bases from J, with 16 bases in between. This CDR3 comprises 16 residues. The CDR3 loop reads CASSPSGAWTYNEQFF. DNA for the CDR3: TGTGCCAGCAGCCCCTCCGGGGCTTGGACCTACAATGAGCAGTTCTTC.

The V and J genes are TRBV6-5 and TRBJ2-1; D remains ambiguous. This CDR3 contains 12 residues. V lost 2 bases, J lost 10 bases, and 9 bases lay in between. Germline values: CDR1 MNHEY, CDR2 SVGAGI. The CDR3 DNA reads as TGTGCCAGCAGTTACGGCCCACCCGAGCAGTTCTTC. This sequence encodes CASSYGPPEQFF.

The CDR3 sequence: CASGGASVRYNEQFF. The CDR3 coding sequence is TGTGCCAGCGGAGGCGCTAGCGTGAGGTACAATGAGCAGTTCTTC. J is TRBJ2-1 and V is TRBV6-1, with D possibly TRBD2 on 6 matching bases. V gave up 8 bases and J gave up 4 bases, with 18 bases separating them. Germline CDR1 MNHNS, CDR2 SASEGT. CDR3 length: 15 amino acids.

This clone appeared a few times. CDR3 loop: CASNLAGATQYF. CDR3 nucleotide sequence: TGTGCCAGCAACCTAGCGGGAGCCACGCAGTATTTT. The chain uses TRBV7-8 and TRBJ2-3; 10 nucleotides match TRBD2. The J segment lost 9 bases and the V segment lost 7 bases, leaving 4 bases of the junction unmatched. CDR3 length equals 12 residues. CDR1 and CDR2 from the germline V gene are SGHVS and FQNEAQ.

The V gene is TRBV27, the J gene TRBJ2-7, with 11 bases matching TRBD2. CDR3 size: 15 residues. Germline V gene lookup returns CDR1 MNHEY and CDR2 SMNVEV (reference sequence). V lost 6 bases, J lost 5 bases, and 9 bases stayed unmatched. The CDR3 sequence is CASSLPSGRPHEQYF. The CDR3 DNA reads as TGTGCCAGCAGCTTACCTAGCGGGAGGCCCCACGAGCAGTACTTC.

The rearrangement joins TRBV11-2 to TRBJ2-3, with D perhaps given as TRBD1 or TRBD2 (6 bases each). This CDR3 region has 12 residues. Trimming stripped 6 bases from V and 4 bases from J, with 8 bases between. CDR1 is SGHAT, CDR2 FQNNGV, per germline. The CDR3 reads CASRGGPDTQYF. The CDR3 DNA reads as TGTGCCAGCAGAGGGGGGCCAGATACGCAGTATTTT.

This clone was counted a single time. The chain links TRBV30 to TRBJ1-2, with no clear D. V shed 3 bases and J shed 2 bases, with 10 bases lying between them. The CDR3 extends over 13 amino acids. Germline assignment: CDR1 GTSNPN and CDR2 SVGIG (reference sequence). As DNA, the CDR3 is TGTGCCTGGAGGCGGGAAGCAAACTATGGCTACACCTTC. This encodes CAWRREANYGYTF.

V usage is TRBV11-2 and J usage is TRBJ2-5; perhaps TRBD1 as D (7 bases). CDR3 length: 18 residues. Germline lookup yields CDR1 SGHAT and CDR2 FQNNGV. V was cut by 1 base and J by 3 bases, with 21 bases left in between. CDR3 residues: CASSLAPGQQRTKETQYF. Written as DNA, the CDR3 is TGTGCCAGCAGCTTAGCACCGGGACAGCAAAGGACTAAAGAGACCCAGTACTTC.

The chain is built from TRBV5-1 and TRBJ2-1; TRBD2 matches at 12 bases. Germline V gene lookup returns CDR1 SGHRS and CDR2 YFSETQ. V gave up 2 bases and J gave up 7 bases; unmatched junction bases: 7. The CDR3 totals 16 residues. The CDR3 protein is CASSLRTSGTLNEQFF. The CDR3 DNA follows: TGCGCCAGCAGCTTACGGACTAGCGGGACCCTTAATGAGCAGTTCTTC.

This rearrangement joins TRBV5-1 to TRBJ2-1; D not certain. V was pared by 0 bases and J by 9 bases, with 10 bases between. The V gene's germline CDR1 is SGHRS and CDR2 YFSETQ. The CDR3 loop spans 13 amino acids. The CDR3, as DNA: TGCGCCAGCAGCTTGGCGGATGGGTTTGAGCAGTTCTTC. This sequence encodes CASSLADGFEQFF.